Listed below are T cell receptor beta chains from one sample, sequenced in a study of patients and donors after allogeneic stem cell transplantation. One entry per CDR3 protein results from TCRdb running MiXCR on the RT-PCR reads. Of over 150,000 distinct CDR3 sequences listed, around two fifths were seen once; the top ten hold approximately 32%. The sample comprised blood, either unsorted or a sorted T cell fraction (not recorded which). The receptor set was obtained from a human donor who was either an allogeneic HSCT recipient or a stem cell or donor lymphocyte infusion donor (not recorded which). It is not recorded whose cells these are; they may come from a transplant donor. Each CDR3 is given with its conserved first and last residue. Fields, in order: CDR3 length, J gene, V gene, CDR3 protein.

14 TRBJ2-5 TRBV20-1 CSARPGWYQETQYF
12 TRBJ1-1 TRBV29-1 CSVRTGNTEAFF
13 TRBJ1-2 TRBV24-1 CATSQEVDYGYTF
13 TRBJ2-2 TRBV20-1 CSARERGTGELFF
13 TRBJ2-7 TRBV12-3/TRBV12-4 CASSLSLDYEQYF
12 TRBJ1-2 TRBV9 CASSGSGRGYTF
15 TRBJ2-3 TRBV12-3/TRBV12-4 CASSFQGVSTDTQYF
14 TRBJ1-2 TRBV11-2 CASSARDISYGYTF
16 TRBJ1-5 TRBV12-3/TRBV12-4 CASSLPGVYSNQPQHF
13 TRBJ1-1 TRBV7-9 CASSSLANTEAFF
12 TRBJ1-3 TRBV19 CATRGPGNTIYF
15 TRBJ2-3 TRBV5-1 CASSIGQGNTDTQYF
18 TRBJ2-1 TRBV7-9 CASTLNSPGAGSYNEQFF
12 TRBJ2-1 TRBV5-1 CASSFEGNEQFF
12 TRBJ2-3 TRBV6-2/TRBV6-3 CASSPYSDTQYF
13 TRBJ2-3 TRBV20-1 CSAGGTSTDTQYF
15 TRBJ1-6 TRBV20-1 CSASQLGSYNSPLHF
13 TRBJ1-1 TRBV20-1 CSARDTPNTEAFF